The 10 T cell receptor beta chains below come from one sample, sequenced in a study of CD8+ T cells in alopecia areata (dated 2018 in TCRdb). In the paper's terms, the time point label means: baseline before oral tofacitinib. Library prep was done by the immunoSEQ multiplex PCR assay. RNA was extracted from all samples and reverse transcribed into cDNA as template for TCR sequencing. The immuneACCESS repertoire file appears here via TCRdb, limited to in-frame rearrangements. These files lack a portion of the clones; in checked studies, under half of the deficit traces to unresolved V genes, and the cause of the others is not known. This sample comprises over 120,000 clones, about three fifths of them detected only once. The leading ten clones occupy 5% to 7% of the sample. The specimen comprised CD4+ T cells sorted from blood, sampled at week 0. Receptors originate from a human donor with alopecia areata.

The genes are TRBV19 and TRBJ1-6, with 7 nucleotides matching TRBD1. Germline V gives CDR1 LNHDA, CDR2 SQIVND (reference sequence). After removal of 5 bases from V and 3 bases from J, the junction contained 7 bases not matched to a gene. The length of the CDR3 is 16 residues. The CDR3 DNA reads as TGTGCCAGTAGTTGGCGCAGGGGGGACTATAATTCACCCCTCCACTTT. Residues: CASSWRRGDYNSPLHF.

About this clone: The same CDR3 also results from other DNA sequences found in this sample. V gene TRBV7-2 combines with J gene TRBJ1-5; weak D call: TRBD1 (5 bases). The germline CDR1 and CDR2 sequences are SGHTA and FQGNSA. CDR3 length: 13 amino acids. V gave up 2 bases and J gave up 4 bases, with 6 bases separating them. CDR3 residues: CASSLRGNQPQHF. The CDR3 nucleotides are TGTGCCAGCAGCTTACGGGGGAATCAGCCCCAGCATTTT.

The chain uses TRBV7-8 and TRBJ2-3, with D perhaps matching TRBD2 (5 bases). There are 16 residues in the CDR3. Trimming cost V 4 bases and J 2 bases, with 16 bases left between them. The germline V gene has CDR1 SGHVS and CDR2 FQNEAQ. CDR3 nucleotides: TGTGCCAGCAGCTCGCAATTAGAGGGATTCACAGATACGCAGTATTTT. The encoded protein is CASSSQLEGFTDTQYF.

The rearrangement links TRBV2 to TRBJ1-2; 7 nucleotides match TRBD1. With V trimmed by 5 bases and J by 2 bases, 2 bases remained unmatched. Germline CDR1 reads SNHLY; CDR2 reads FYNNEI. The CDR3 loop spans 13 amino acids. This CDR3 reads CASSSTGNYGYTF. DNA of the CDR3: TGTGCCAGCAGTTCGACAGGGAACTATGGCTACACCTTC.

This sequence joins TRBV20-1 and TRBJ1-4, with a possible D match to TRBD1 (6 bases). The length of the CDR3 is 11 residues. The V end was cut by 6 bases, the J end by 11 bases, with 13 bases between. Germline V gene lookup returns CDR1 DFQATT and CDR2 SNEGSKA (reference sequence). CDR3 region: CSAEGGEKLFF. The CDR3 region has the DNA TGCAGTGCAGAGGGGGGGGAGAAACTGTTTTTT.

The chain employs TRBV4-3 and TRBJ2-2; 7 positions agree with TRBD2. The CDR3 has 16 residues. CDR1 and CDR2 from the germline V gene are LGHNA and YSLEER. V was pared by 4 bases and J by 7 bases, with 12 bases of the junction left unmatched. The CDR3 protein is CASSRGDGRTVGELFF. The CDR3 DNA reads as TGCGCCAGCAGCCGCGGGGACGGGAGGACCGTCGGGGAGCTGTTTTTT.

There are many counts of this clone. CDR3 in amino acids: CASSPSWDRVNEQYF. The CDR3 DNA reads as TGTGCCAGCAGTCCCTCCTGGGACAGGGTCAACGAGCAGTACTTC. This rearrangement joins TRBV27 to TRBJ2-7; 9 nucleotides match TRBD1. This CDR3 has 15 residues. CDR1 and CDR2 (germline): MNHEY, SMNVEV (reference sequence). Trimming at V came to 5 bases and at J to 5 bases, leaving 10 bases not matched to a gene.

The V call is TRBV27, the J call TRBJ1-2; tentatively, D is TRBD1 (5 bases). The CDR3 consists of 14 residues. Germline lookup yields CDR1 MNHEY and CDR2 SMNVEV (reference sequence). The germline V and J ends were trimmed by 3 bases and 0 bases, with 8 bases remaining between them. CDR3 nucleotide sequence: TGTGCCAGCAGTTTCGGGGGACCTAACTATGGCTACACCTTC. Its translation: CASSFGGPNYGYTF.

This clone turned up a few times. Germline and junction disagree at one end, which may indicate a read error. Other DNA sequences in the same sample also yield this CDR3. The CDR3 is CASSSDRGETQYF. The DNA of the CDR3 is TGTGCTAGCAGCTCAGACAGGGGTGAGACCCAGTACTTC. The chain carries TRBV7-7 and TRBJ2-5; 8 bases map to TRBD1. This CDR3 contains 13 residues. Germline V CDR1 and CDR2: SSHAT, FNYEAQ (reference sequence).

This chain joins TRBV30 and TRBJ1-1; D remains ambiguous. Germline CDR1 GTSNPN, CDR2 SVGIG (reference sequence). V gave up 0 bases and J gave up 1 base, with 6 bases separating them. This CDR3 region has 13 residues. The CDR3 sequence: CAWSVRRNTEAFF. In nucleotides, the CDR3 is TGTGCCTGGAGTGTACGCAGGAACACTGAAGCTTTCTTT. The entire variable domain, with the rest obtained from reference TRBV30 and TRBJ1-1, is as follows: SQTIHQWPATLVQPVGSPLSLECTVEGTSNPNLYWYRQAAGRGLQLLFYSVGIGQISSEVPQNLSASRPQDRQFILSSKKLLLSDSGFYLCAWSVRRNTEAFFGQGTRLTVV.